Following are 29 T cell receptor beta chains from one sample sequenced in a study of regulatory T cells in long-lasting Graves disease (dated by TCRdb to the early 2020s). Library preparation used multiplex PCR. TCRdb lists the instrument as Illumina HiSeq 4000. CDR3 regions were amplified by Arm-PCR with iRepertoire HTBI primers to construct TCR beta libraries. The public sequencing data were trimmed at Q25 with fastp and processed into clonotypes with MiXCR by TCRdb, which kept only in-frame beta chains. Records with the same CDR3 protein are collapsed into one entry carrying the most frequent genes and DNA. For this sample the table gives hundreds of thousands of distinct CDR3 sequences, of which roughly a sixth were detected only once. Jointly, the top ten make up 20% to 25% of the sample. In light of the paper, this sample's time point label describes: newly diagnosed GD, antithyroid drugs for less than 3 months. RNA was extracted from PBMCs in TRIzol for both TCR sequencing and RNA sequencing.

This specimen was peripheral blood mononuclear cells (PBMCs), taken at new diagnosis, from a patient treated with antithyroid drugs. These receptors came from a female donor with Graves disease.

This clonotype showed up many times. The gene calls are TRBV6-2 or TRBV6-3 and TRBJ1-4; 8 bases map to TRBD1. Germline V gene lookup returns CDR1 MNHEY and CDR2 SVGEGT. V was pared by 8 bases and J by 8 bases, with 13 bases of the junction left unmatched. The CDR3 spans 15 residues. DNA of the CDR3: TGTGCCAGCGTAACCGACCGGGACAGGCTCGAAAAACTGTTTTTT. It yields the protein CASVTDRDRLEKLFF.

The chain employs TRBV7-2 and TRBJ2-2; 9 bases match TRBD2. With 2 bases clipped from V and 4 bases from J, the junction kept 8 bases outside the gene matches. Germline assignment: CDR1 SGHTA and CDR2 FQGNSA. The CDR3 covers 17 residues. CDR3 amino acids: CASSLFAGGRPTGELFF. The DNA of the CDR3 is TGTGCCAGCAGCTTATTTGCGGGAGGGCGTCCCACCGGGGAGCTGTTTTTT.

This clonotype was seen ten or more times. The chain uses TRBV2 and TRBJ1-1; D is ambiguous. In germline, CDR1 is SNHLY, CDR2 FYNNEI. Trimming took 9 bases from V and 0 from J, leaving 8 bases between them. The CDR3 sequence is 12 residues long. The CDR3 bases are TGTGCCAGTGTGAATCTGAACACTGAAGCTTTCTTT. Its protein product is CASVNLNTEAFF.

This clonotype turned up a few times. V gene TRBV12-3 or TRBV12-4 combines with J gene TRBJ2-7; possible D gene TRBD2, 6 bases. Trimming took 5 bases from V and 3 from J, leaving 14 bases between them. The CDR3 contains 14 residues. The CDR3: CASSPLAIGYEQYF. CDR3 nucleotides: TGTGCCAGCAGTCCCCTAGCGATCGGCTACGAGCAGTACTTC.

The rearrangement joins TRBV5-7 to TRBJ2-3; 9 bases map to TRBD1. TRBV5-7 is given ORF status, its function remaining uncertain. Losses at the gene ends were 4 bases for V and 5 bases for J; bases not matched to a gene: 8. The CDR3 consists of 15 residues. The CDR3 spells CASSPDRGGGDTQYF. DNA for the CDR3: TGTGCCAGCAGCCCGGACAGGGGAGGAGGAGATACGCAGTATTTT.

CDR3 sequence (DNA): TGTGCCAGCAGGGGGAACGGGGAGCTGTTTTTT. Translating gives CASRGNGELFF. The chain is built from TRBV9 and TRBJ2-2; D is undetermined. Germline V gene data show CDR1 as SGDLS and CDR2 as YYNGEE. V shed 5 bases and J shed 7 bases, with 6 bases lying between them. The CDR3 contains 11 residues.

This chain connects TRBV11-2 to TRBJ2-7, with 11 bases matching TRBD1. This CDR3 region has 16 residues. The germline V gene has CDR1 SGHAT and CDR2 FQNNGV. J lost 4 bases, V lost 10 bases, and 15 bases had no gene match. In nucleotides, the CDR3 is TGTGCCACATCTAGGCTGGGGACAGGGGGAGTTTACGAGCAGTACTTC. Residues: CATSRLGTGGVYEQYF.

In its sample, this clonotype was seen many times. The rearrangement joins TRBV12-3 or TRBV12-4 to TRBJ2-1, with D unclear. Trimming left V 5 bases short and J 9 bases short, with 8 bases between. This CDR3 has 11 residues. As DNA, the CDR3 is TGTGCCAGCAGTGGAGTTGTTGAGCAGTTCTTC. Translated, it gives CASSGVVEQFF.

This clonotype was detected ten times or more. This chain links TRBV7-9 with TRBJ2-3; no clear D. CDR1 is SEHNR, CDR2 FQNEAQ, per germline (reference sequence). The V end was cut by 10 bases, the J end by 2 bases, with 13 bases between. This CDR3 comprises 13 residues. CDR3 in amino acids: CATARVSTDTQYF. The CDR3 DNA is TGTGCCACCGCTAGGGTTTCCACAGATACGCAGTATTTT.

At least ten counts were recorded for this clonotype. The chain recombines TRBV27 with TRBJ2-7; D ambiguous. Germline V CDR1 and CDR2: MNHEY, SMNVEV (reference sequence). This CDR3 is built from 15 residues. The germline V and J ends were trimmed by 0 bases and 0 bases, with 9 bases remaining between them. CDR3 coding DNA: TGTGCCAGCAGTTTATCGCGGCAGAACTCCTACGAGCAGTACTTC. Translated, it gives CASSLSRQNSYEQYF.

This clonotype was seen only a few times. A much bigger clone sits one base away, suggesting this may be a read error. The chain carries TRBV20-1 and TRBJ1-6; 8 bases map to TRBD1. CDR3 length equals 15 residues. Trimming cost V 6 bases and J 9 bases; bases outside gene matches: 13. Germline CDR1 and CDR2: DFQATT and SNEGSKA (reference sequence). In nucleotides, the CDR3 is TGCAGTGCGACACTCCGGGACAGGTCTAGTTCACCCCTCCACTTT. Translation gives CSATLRDRSSSPLHF.

This clonotype was recorded at least ten times. The chain links TRBV11-1 to TRBJ1-2; tentative D call: TRBD1 (6 bases). In germline, CDR1 is SGHAT, CDR2 FQDESV (reference sequence). This CDR3 has 14 amino acids. Trimming pared 5 bases from V and 5 bases from J, leaving 15 bases between. The CDR3, as DNA: TGTGCCAGCAGCCCGGACAGTGGTCAATATGGCTACACCTTC. As protein: CASSPDSGQYGYTF.

Concerning this clonotype: This may be a read error, as it is one base from a much larger clone. This rearrangement joins TRBV28 to TRBJ2-1, with D perhaps TRBD1 or TRBD2 (6 bases each). The J call may be faulty, since TRBJ2-3 better matches the DNA end. The CDR3 covers 14 residues. Germline V CDR1 and CDR2: MDHEN, SYDVKM. The CDR3 sequence is CASDNGGDTDMQYF. The CDR3 DNA sequence: TGTGCCAGCGACAACGGGGGCGACACAGATATGCAGTATTTT.

This clonotype was detected ten times or more. V usage is TRBV27 and J usage is TRBJ2-5; no firm D call. Looked up from germline, CDR1 is MNHEY and CDR2 is SMNVEV (reference sequence). V lost 7 bases to trimming and J lost 4 bases, with 7 bases between them. This CDR3 region has 11 residues. CDR3 sequence reads: CASTIGETQYF. In nucleotides, the CDR3 is TGTGCCAGCACGATCGGAGAGACCCAGTACTTC.

This clonotype was counted ten times or more. V is TRBV5-4 and J is TRBJ1-2; unclear D gene. CDR3 size: 13 residues. Germline CDR1 SGHNT, CDR2 YYREEE (reference sequence). Deletions cut 0 bases from V and 4 bases from J, with 7 bases between. CDR3 nucleotide sequence: TGTGCCAGCAGCTTGGAGGGTAGCTATGGCTACACCTTC. This codes for CASSLEGSYGYTF.

The chain couples TRBV9 to TRBJ2-1; TRBD1 matches 7 bases. V lost 3 bases to trimming and J lost 3 bases; unmatched junction nucleotides: 12. This CDR3 has 17 residues. The V gene's germline CDR1 is SGDLS and CDR2 YYNGEE. The CDR3 loop reads CASSEPLNRGLYNEQFF. The CDR3 DNA is TGTGCCAGCAGCGAACCTTTGAACAGGGGCCTCTACAATGAGCAGTTCTTC.

This clonotype was counted many times. The rearrangement joins TRBV7-8 to TRBJ2-4; 7 bases map to TRBD2. Germline trimming cut 4 bases from V and 5 bases from J; bases unmatched to any gene: 17. Germline CDR1 reads SGHVS; CDR2 reads FQNEAQ. The CDR3 runs 18 residues. The CDR3 coding sequence is TGTGCCAGCAGCTACCCCCGGTCGGGGCGGGAGCTAGAAAACATTCAGTACTTC. Amino acids: CASSYPRSGRELENIQYF.

This clonotype was detected a few times. This chain connects TRBV7-2 to TRBJ2-7; TRBD2 matches 8 bases. The CDR3 consists of 15 residues. With V trimmed by 5 bases and J by 2 bases, 8 bases remained unmatched. Germline V gene data show CDR1 as SGHTA and CDR2 as FQGNSA. This CDR3 is CASSPVVAGTYEQYF. The CDR3 DNA is TGTGCCAGCAGCCCAGTGGTAGCGGGGACCTACGAGCAGTACTTC.

This clonotype was recorded at least ten times. This chain connects TRBV2 to TRBJ1-5, with D possibly TRBD1 on 5 matching bases. Germline loops: CDR1 SNHLY, CDR2 FYNNEI. The V end lost 2 bases, the J end lost 0 bases, and 11 bases lay between the germline ends. The CDR3 sequence is 16 residues long. The CDR3 DNA follows: TGTGCCAGCAGTGAATATTTGGGGGGTAGCAATCAGCCCCAGCATTTT. Its protein is CASSEYLGGSNQPQHF.

This clonotype has ten or more counts. This chain uses TRBV4-1 with TRBJ1-4; D gene unclear. The CDR3 has 15 residues. V was clipped by 4 bases and J by 4 bases, with 13 bases between them. CDR1 is MGHRA, CDR2 YSYEKL, per germline. The chain's CDR3 is CASSLFTPINEKLFF. The CDR3 bases are TGCGCCAGCAGCCTATTCACTCCCATTAATGAAAAACTGTTTTTT.

This clonotype was recorded a few times. This chain connects TRBV15 to TRBJ2-2, with TRBD2 matching 7 bases. The J segment lost 4 bases and the V segment lost 5 bases, leaving 7 bases of the junction unmatched. CDR3 length: 15 residues. Per the germline V gene, CDR1 is LNHNV and CDR2 is YYDKDF (reference sequence). CDR3 coding DNA: TGTGCCACCAGCTTCGGTGGGGGGGGCACCGGGGAGCTGTTTTTT. This encodes CATSFGGGGTGELFF.

The V call is TRBV20-1, the J call TRBJ2-4; 7 positions match TRBD2. V shed 3 bases, J shed 1 base, and the junction held 6 bases outside the gene matches. Germline-derived CDR1 and CDR2 are DFQATT and SNEGSKA (reference sequence). The CDR3 sequence is 15 residues long. CDR3 loop: CSASRSGMAKNIQYF. As DNA, the CDR3 is TGCAGTGCTAGTCGAAGCGGGATGGCCAAAAACATTCAGTACTTC.

This clonotype was observed at least ten times. The chain uses TRBV20-1 and TRBJ2-3; 11 bases map to TRBD2. CDR1 is DFQATT and CDR2 is SNEGSKA in the germline V gene (reference sequence). V shed 3 bases, J shed 4 bases, and the junction held 12 bases outside the gene matches. The CDR3 loop spans 17 amino acids. The CDR3 bases are TGCAGTGCTAGTACGACCGGGACTAGCGGTGGCCCAGATACGCAGTATTTT. This sequence encodes CSASTTGTSGGPDTQYF.

Regarding this clonotype: A read error may be the cause here, since a much bigger clone is one base away. J is TRBJ1-5 and V is TRBV2, with 12 bases identical to TRBD1. There are 16 residues in the CDR3. CDR1 and CDR2 (germline): SNHLY, FYNNEI. CDR3: CAGRDGTGGVFQPQHF. The CDR3 bases are TGTGCCGGCAGGGATGGGACAGGGGGCGTATTCCAGCCCCAGCATTTT.

This clonotype was counted at least ten times. The chain uses TRBV20-1 and TRBJ2-2, with D possibly matching TRBD2 (6 bases). Germline loops: CDR1 DFQATT, CDR2 SNEGSKA (reference sequence). This CDR3 is 12 amino acids long. The V end was cut by 3 bases, the J end by 7 bases, with 9 bases between. The CDR3 DNA sequence: TGCAGTGCTAGCGGGGGAATCGGGGAGCTGTTTTTT. This sequence encodes CSASGGIGELFF.

This rearrangement joins TRBV11-3 to TRBJ1-2; no definite D call. There are 15 residues in the CDR3. CDR1 and CDR2 (germline): SGHNT, YENEEA. The V end lost 5 bases, the J end lost 7 bases, and 20 bases lay between the germline ends. As DNA, the CDR3 is TGTGCCAGCAGCCCTCTTTCCGGATCCGGCCGTGGCTACACCTTC. This codes for CASSPLSGSGRGYTF.

This clonotype has at least ten counts. The chain combines TRBV6-1 with TRBJ2-7; no clear D gene. The V gene lost 6 bases and the J gene lost 5 bases, with 11 bases spanning the gap. This CDR3 spans 12 amino acids. Germline V CDR1 and CDR2: MNHNS, SASEGT. The CDR3 is CASSGVPDEQYF. For the CDR3, the DNA is TGTGCCAGCAGCGGAGTTCCGGACGAGCAGTACTTC.

This clonotype was picked up a small number of times. A far larger clone is only one base removed, so a read error is likely. V usage is TRBV28 and J usage is TRBJ1-1; D ambiguous. V was cut by 7 bases and J by 1 base, with 10 bases left in between. Germline values: CDR1 MDHEN, CDR2 SYDVKM. The CDR3 totals 13 residues. CDR3 loop: CASNGPPNTEAFF. Here the CDR3 DNA reads TGTGCCAGCAATGGACCGCCGAACACTGAAGCTTTCTTT.

The chain has TRBV28 and TRBJ2-7; 10 nucleotides line up with TRBD1. Trimming took 4 bases from V and 5 from J; bases not matched to a gene: 8. The germline CDR1 and CDR2 sequences are MDHEN and SYDVKM. CDR3 size: 15 residues. The CDR3 DNA follows: TGTGCCAGCAGTTCCCGGGGACAGGGGAGGAACGAGCAGTACTTC. It encodes CASSSRGQGRNEQYF.